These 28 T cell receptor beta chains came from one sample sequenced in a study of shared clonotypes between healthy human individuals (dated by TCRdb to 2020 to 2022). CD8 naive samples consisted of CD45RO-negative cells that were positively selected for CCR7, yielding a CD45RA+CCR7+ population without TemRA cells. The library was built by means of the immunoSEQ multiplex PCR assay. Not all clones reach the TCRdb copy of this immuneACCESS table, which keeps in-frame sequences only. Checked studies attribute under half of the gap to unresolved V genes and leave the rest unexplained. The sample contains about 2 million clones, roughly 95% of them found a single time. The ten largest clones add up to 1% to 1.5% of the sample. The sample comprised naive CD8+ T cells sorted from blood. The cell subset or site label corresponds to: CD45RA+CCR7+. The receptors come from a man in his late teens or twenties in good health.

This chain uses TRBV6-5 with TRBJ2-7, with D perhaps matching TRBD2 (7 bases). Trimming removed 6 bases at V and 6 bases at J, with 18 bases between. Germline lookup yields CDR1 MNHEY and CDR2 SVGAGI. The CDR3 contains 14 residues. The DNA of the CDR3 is TGTGCCAGCAGATACAGGGAGGGTCGGGTCGAGCAGTACTTC. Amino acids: CASRYREGRVEQYF.

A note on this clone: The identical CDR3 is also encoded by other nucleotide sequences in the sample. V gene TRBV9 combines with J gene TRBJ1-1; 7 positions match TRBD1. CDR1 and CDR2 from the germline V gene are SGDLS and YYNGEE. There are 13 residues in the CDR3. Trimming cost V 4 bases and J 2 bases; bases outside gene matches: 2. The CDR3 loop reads CASSTGVNTEAFF. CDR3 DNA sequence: TGTGCCAGCAGCACAGGGGTCAACACTGAAGCTTTCTTT.

CDR3 sequence reads: CASSLDADREDGYEQFF. The CDR3 DNA reads as TGCGCCAGCAGCTTGGACGCAGACAGGGAGGATGGCTATGAGCAGTTCTTC. The genes are TRBV5-1 and TRBJ2-1, with a possible D match to TRBD1 (7 bases). V lost 0 bases to trimming and J lost 8 bases, with 21 bases between them. CDR3 size: 17 residues. CDR1 and CDR2 from the germline V gene are SGHRS and YFSETQ.

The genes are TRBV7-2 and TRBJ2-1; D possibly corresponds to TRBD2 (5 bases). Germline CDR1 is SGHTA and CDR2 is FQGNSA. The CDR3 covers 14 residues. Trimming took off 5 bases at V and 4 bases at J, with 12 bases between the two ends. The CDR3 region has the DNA TGTGCCAGCAGCGCAAATGGACTTTACAATGAGCAGTTCTTC. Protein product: CASSANGLYNEQFF.

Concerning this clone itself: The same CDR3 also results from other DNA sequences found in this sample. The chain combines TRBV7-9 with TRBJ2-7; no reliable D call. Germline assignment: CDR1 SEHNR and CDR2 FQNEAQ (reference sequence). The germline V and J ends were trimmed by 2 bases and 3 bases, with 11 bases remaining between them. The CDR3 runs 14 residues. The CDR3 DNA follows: TGTGCCAGCAGCTTAATAGGATTGGGCTACGAGCAGTACTTC. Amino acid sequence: CASSLIGLGYEQYF. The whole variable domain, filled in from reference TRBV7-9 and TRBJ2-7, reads DTGVSQNPRHKITKRGQNVTFRCDPISEHNRLYWYRQTLGQGPEFLTYFQNEAQLEKSRLLSDRFSAERPKGSFSTLEIQRTEQGDSAMYLCASSLIGLGYEQYFGPGTRLTVT.

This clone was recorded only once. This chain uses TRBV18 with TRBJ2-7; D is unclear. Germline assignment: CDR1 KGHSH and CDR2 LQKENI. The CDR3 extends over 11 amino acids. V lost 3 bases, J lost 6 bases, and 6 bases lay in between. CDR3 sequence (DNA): TGTGCCAGCTCACCCGGGCCCGAGCAGTACTTC. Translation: CASSPGPEQYF.

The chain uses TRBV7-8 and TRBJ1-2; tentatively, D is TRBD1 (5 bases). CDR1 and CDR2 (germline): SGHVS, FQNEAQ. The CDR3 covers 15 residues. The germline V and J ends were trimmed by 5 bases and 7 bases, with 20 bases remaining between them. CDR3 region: CASSPEGTPSSGYTF. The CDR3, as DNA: TGTGCCAGCAGCCCGGAAGGGACCCCAAGCAGTGGCTACACCTTC.

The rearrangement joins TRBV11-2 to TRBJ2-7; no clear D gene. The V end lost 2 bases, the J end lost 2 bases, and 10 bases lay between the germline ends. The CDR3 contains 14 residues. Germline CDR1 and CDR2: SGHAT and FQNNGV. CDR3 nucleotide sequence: TGTGCCAGCAGCTTACTGACTGGTGCCTACGAGCAGTACTTC. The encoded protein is CASSLLTGAYEQYF.

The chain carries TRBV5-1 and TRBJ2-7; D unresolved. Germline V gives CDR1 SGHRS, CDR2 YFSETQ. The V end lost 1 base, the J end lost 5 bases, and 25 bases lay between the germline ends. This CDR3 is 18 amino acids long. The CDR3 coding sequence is TGCGCCAGCAGCTTGTTCCCCCGGGTCGACGGCCCGGGCCACGAGCAGTACTTC. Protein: CASSLFPRVDGPGHEQYF.

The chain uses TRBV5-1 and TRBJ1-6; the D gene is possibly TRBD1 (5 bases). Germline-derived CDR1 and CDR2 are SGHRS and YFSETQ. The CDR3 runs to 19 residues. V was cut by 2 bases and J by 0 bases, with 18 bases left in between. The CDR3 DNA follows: TGCGCCAGCAGCTTATCGGGACTTTCCGCGGGCTCCTATAATTCACCCCTCCACTTT. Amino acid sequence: CASSLSGLSAGSYNSPLHF.

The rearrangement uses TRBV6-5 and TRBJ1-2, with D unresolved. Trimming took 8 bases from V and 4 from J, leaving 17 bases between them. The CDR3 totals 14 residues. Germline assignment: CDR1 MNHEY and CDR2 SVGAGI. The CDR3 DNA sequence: TGTGCCAGCTTTGGGCCCCTCGGCGGCTATGGCTACACCTTC. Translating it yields CASFGPLGGYGYTF.

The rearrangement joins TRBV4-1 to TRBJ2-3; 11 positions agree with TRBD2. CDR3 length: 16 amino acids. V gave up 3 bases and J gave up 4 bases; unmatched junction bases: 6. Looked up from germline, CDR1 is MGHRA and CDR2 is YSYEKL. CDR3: CASSQGQGLAADTQYF. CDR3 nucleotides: TGCGCCAGCAGCCAGGGACAGGGACTAGCGGCAGATACGCAGTATTTT.

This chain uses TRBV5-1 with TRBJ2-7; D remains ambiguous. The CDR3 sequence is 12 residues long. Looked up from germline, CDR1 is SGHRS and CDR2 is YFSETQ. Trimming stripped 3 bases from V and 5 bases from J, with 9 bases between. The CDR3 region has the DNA TGCGCCAGCAGCTCCAACACCAACGAGCAGTACTTC. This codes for CASSSNTNEQYF.

The DNA of the CDR3 is TGCGCCAGCACGCGGCACGGCGGGGGGGGCACAGATACGCAGTATTTT. Amino acids: CASTRHGGGGTDTQYF. The chain couples TRBV5-1 to TRBJ2-3; TRBD2 agrees at 9 bases. After removal of 6 bases from V and 1 base from J, the junction contained 9 bases not matched to a gene. Germline V gene data show CDR1 as SGHRS and CDR2 as YFSETQ. The CDR3 is 16 residues long.

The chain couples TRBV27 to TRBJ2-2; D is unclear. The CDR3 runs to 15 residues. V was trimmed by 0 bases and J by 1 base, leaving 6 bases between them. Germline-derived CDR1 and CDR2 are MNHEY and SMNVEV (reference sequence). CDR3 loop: CASSLSIENTGELFF. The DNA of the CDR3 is TGTGCCAGCAGTTTATCGATAGAGAACACCGGGGAGCTGTTTTTT.

The CDR3 DNA reads as TGTGCCATCAGTGACGGGACTAGCGGCCCAGATACGCAGTATTTT. It specifies CAISDGTSGPDTQYF. The genes are TRBV10-3 and TRBJ2-3; 11 bases align to TRBD2. V shed 3 bases and J 4 bases; nucleotides not matched to a gene: 3. The CDR3 extends over 15 amino acids. From germline, CDR1 is ENHRY and CDR2 SYGVKD.

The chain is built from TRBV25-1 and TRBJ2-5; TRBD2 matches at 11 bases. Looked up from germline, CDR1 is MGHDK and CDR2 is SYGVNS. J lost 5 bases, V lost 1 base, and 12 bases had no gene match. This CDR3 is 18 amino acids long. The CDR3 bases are TGTGCCAGCAGTGAATGGGCGACTAGCGGGGACCCTCGGGAGACCCAGTACTTC. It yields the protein CASSEWATSGDPRETQYF.

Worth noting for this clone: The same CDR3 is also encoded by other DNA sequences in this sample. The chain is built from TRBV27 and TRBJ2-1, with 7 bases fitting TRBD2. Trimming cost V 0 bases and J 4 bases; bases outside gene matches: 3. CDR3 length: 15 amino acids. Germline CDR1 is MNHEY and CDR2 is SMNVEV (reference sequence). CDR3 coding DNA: TGTGCCAGCAGTTTATCTGCGGGAGCTTACAATGAGCAGTTCTTC. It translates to CASSLSAGAYNEQFF.

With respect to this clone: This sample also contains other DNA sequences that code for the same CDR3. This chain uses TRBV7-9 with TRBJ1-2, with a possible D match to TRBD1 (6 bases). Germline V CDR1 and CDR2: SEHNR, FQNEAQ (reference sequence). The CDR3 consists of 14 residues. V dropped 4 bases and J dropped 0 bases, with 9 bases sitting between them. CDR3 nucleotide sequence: TGTGCCAGCAGCTCCGGACAGTCTAACTATGGCTACACCTTC. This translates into CASSSGQSNYGYTF.

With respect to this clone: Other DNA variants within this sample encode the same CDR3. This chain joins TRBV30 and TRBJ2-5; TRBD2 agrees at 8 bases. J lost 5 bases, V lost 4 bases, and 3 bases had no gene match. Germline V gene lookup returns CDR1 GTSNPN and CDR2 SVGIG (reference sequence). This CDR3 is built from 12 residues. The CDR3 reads CAWTPGGETQYF. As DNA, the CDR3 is TGTGCCTGGACACCGGGGGGGGAGACCCAGTACTTC.

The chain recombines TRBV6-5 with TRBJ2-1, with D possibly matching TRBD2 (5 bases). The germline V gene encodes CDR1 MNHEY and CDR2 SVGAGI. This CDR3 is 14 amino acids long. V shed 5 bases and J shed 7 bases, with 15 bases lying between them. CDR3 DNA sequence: TGTGCCAGCAGTAATGTGGAGGTTAGGAATGAGCAGTTCTTC. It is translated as CASSNVEVRNEQFF.

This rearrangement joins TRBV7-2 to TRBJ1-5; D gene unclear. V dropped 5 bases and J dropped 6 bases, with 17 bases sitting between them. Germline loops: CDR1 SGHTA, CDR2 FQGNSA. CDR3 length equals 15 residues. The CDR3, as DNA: TGTGCCAGCAGCCCCGAGTGGGCAGGAACTCAGCCCCAGCATTTT. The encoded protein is CASSPEWAGTQPQHF. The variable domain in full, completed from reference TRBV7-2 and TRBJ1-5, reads GAGVSQSPSNKVTEKGKDVELRCDPISGHTALYWYRQSLGQGLEFLIYFQGNSAPDKSGLPSDRFSAERTGGSVSTLTIQRTQQEDSAVYLCASSPEWAGTQPQHFGDGTRLSIL.

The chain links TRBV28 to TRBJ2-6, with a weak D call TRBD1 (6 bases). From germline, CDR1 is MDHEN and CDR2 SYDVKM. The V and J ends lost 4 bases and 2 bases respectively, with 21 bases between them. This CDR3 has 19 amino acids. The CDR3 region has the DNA TGTGCCAGCAGTTCCCCGAACGAGGGGGATAGGGCTGGGGCCAACGTCCTGACTTTC. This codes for CASSSPNEGDRAGANVLTF. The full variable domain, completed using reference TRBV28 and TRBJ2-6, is DVKVTQSSRYLVKRTGEKVFLECVQDMDHENMFWYRQDPGLGLRLIYFSYDVKMKEKGDIPEGYSVSREKKERFSLILESASTNQTSMYLCASSSPNEGDRAGANVLTFGAGSRLTVL.

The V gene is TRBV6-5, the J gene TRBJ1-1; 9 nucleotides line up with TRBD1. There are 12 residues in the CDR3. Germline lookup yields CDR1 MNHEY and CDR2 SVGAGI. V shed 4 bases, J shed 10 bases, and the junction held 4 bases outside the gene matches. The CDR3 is CASSSWTGAAFF. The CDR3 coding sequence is TGTGCCAGCAGTTCGTGGACAGGGGCAGCTTTCTTT.

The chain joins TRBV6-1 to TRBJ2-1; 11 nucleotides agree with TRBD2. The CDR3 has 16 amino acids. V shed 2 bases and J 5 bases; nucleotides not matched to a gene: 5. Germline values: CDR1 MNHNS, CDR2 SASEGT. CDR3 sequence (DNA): TGTGCCAGCAGTGAACTACTAGCGGGGGAAAACAATGAGCAGTTCTTC. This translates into CASSELLAGENNEQFF.

The CDR3 bases are TGTGCCAGCAGCCTTCCGGGCCACCAGGTAGTCTACGAGCAGTACTTC. Its protein is CASSLPGHQVVYEQYF. The gene calls are TRBV7-2 and TRBJ2-7; no clear D. The CDR3 has 16 amino acids. Trimming took off 5 bases at V and 3 bases at J, with 20 bases between the two ends. From germline, CDR1 is SGHTA and CDR2 FQGNSA.

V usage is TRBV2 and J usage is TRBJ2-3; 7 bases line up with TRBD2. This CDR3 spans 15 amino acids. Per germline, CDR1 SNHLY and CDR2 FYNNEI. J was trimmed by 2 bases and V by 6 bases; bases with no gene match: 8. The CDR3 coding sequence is TGTGCCAGCAGGCCCCCGGCGGGAGTCACAGATACGCAGTATTTT. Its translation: CASRPPAGVTDTQYF.

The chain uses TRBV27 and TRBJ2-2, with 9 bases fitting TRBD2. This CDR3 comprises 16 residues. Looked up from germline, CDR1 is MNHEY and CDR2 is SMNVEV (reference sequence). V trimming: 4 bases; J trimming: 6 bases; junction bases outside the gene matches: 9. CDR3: CASSSPSGIGSGELFF. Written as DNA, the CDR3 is TGTGCCAGCAGTTCGCCTAGCGGGATCGGGTCCGGGGAGCTGTTTTTT.